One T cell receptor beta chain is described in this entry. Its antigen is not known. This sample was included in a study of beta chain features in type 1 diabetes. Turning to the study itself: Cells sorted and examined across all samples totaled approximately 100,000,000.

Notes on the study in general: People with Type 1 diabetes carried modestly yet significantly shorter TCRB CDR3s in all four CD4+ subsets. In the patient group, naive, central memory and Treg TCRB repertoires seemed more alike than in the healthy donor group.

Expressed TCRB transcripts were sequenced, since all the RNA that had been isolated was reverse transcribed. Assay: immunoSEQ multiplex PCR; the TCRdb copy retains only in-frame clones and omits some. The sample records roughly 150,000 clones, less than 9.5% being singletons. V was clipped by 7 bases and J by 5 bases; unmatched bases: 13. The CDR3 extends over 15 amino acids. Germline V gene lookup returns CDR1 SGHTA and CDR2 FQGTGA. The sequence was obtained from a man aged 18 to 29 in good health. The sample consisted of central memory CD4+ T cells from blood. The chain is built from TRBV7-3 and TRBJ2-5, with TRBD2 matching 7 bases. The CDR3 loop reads CASTLRSGGPETQYF. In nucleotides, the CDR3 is TGTGCCAGCACCCTCAGGTCGGGAGGTCCCGAGACCCAGTACTTC.